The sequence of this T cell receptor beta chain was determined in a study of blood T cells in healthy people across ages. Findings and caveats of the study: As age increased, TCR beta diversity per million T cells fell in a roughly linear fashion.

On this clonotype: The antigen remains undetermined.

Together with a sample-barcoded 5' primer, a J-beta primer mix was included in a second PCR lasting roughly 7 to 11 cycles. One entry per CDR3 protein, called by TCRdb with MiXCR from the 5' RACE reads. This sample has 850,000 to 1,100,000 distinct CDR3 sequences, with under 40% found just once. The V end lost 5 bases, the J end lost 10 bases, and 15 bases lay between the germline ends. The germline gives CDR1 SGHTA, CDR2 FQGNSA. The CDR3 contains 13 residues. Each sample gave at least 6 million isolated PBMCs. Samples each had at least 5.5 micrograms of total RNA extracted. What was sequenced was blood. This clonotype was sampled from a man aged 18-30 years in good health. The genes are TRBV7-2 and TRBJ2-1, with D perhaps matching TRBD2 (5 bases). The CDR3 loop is CASSRRGSNEQFF. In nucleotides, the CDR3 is TGTGCCAGCAGCCGCCGAGGGAGCAACGAGCAGTTCTTC. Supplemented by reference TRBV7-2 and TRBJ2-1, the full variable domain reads GAGVSQSPSNKVTEKGKDVELRCDPISGHTALYWYRQSLGQGLEFLIYFQGNSAPDKSGLPSDRFSAERTGGSVSTLTIQRTQQEDSAVYLCASSRRGSNEQFFGPGTRLTVL.